The 17 T cell receptor beta chains reported below all come from one sample, sequenced in a study of monozygotic twins with inflammatory bowel disease. Using the 5' RACE reads, TCRdb records one entry per CDR3 protein without DNA. The ten top clones account for more than 4.5%, within a sample of tens of thousands of distinct CDR3 sequences. Sequencing was done on a sample of blood. The receptors shown here come from a human donor with ulcerative colitis or Crohn's disease, or a healthy co-twin of an affected twin (not recorded which).

The rearrangement joins TRBV28 to TRBJ2-5; the D gene TCRdb calls, TRBD1, cannot be checked with no DNA. Germline V gene lookup returns CDR1 MDHEN and CDR2 SYDVKM. CDR3 length: 14 residues. CDR3 loop: CASSLGGGKETQYF.

The chain has TRBV4-3 and TRBJ1-2; lacking DNA, the TRBD1 call made by TCRdb goes unchecked. The V gene's germline CDR1 is LGHNA and CDR2 YSLEER. The CDR3 totals 13 residues. CDR3: CASSQLKGTGYTF.

This chain joins TRBV3-1 and TRBJ2-5; absent DNA, TCRdb's TRBD2 call cannot be checked. This CDR3 has 16 amino acids. From germline, CDR1 is LGHDT and CDR2 YNNKEL (reference sequence). The CDR3 region is CASSPSGRRAEETQYF.

This chain joins TRBV28 and TRBJ2-7; TCRdb calls TRBD1, which cannot be checked without DNA. The CDR3 contains 12 residues. Germline V gene data show CDR1 as MDHEN and CDR2 as SYDVKM. This CDR3 is CASGALNYEQYF.

The chain has TRBV7-8 and TRBJ2-6; TCRdb returns TRBD1, unconfirmable since there is no DNA. Per the germline V gene, CDR1 is SGHVS and CDR2 is FQNEAQ. CDR3 length: 14 amino acids. The CDR3 protein is CAWGVAGGANVLTF. Complete variable domain (other parts from reference TRBV7-8 and TRBJ2-6): GAGVSQSPRYKVAKRGQDVALRCDPISGHVSLFWYQQALGQGPEFLTYFQNEAQLDKSGLPSDRFFAERPEGSVSTLKIQRTQQEDSAVYLCAWGVAGGANVLTFGAGSRLTVL.

The V call is TRBV24-1, the J call TRBJ1-2. CDR1 is KGHDR and CDR2 is SFDVKD in the germline V gene. The CDR3 is 13 amino acids. The CDR3 spells CATSDREIVGYTF.

The V call is TRBV18, the J call TRBJ2-2; TCRdb's D call of TRBD2 is untestable without DNA. The germline V gene encodes CDR1 KGHSH and CDR2 LQKENI. This CDR3 comprises 15 residues. The CDR3 loop is CASSPPSGAPGELFF.

The J gene is TRBJ2-5, the V gene TRBV2; the TRBD1 assignment by TCRdb is unverifiable without DNA. From germline, CDR1 is SNHLY and CDR2 FYNNEI. This CDR3 spans 14 amino acids. Here the CDR3 reads CASKTQGVQETQYF.

The chain has TRBV15 and TRBJ2-2; without DNA, the TCRdb call of TRBD1 cannot be checked. CDR3 length: 17 amino acids. Germline CDR1 reads LNHNV; CDR2 reads YYDKDF (reference sequence). CDR3 residues: CATSSEFGGRDTGELFF.

The chain carries TRBV29-1 and TRBJ2-3; TCRdb returns TRBD1, unconfirmable since there is no DNA. Germline loops: CDR1 SQVTM, CDR2 ANQGSEA. This CDR3 spans 13 amino acids. CDR3: CSVAEGQTDTQYF.

The chain carries TRBV18 and TRBJ2-7; TCRdb outputs TRBD2, but without DNA this stays unchecked. The CDR3 loop spans 19 amino acids. In germline, CDR1 is KGHSH, CDR2 LQKENI. The CDR3 spells CASSPAGGPGLGGSYEQYF.

The gene calls are TRBV19 and TRBJ2-6; TCRdb's assignment of TRBD1 cannot be checked, as there is no DNA. This CDR3 is built from 13 residues. The germline gives CDR1 LNHDA, CDR2 SQIVND (reference sequence). The CDR3 here is CASSGTGANVLTF.

The chain uses TRBV20-1 and TRBJ1-5. This CDR3 spans 15 amino acids. CDR1 is DFQATT, CDR2 SNEGSKA, per germline (reference sequence). CDR3 region: CSAKLNQGLNQPQHF.

The rearrangement uses TRBV7-8 and TRBJ1-4; TCRdb outputs TRBD1, but without DNA this stays unchecked. Germline values: CDR1 SGHVS, CDR2 FQNEAQ. The CDR3 extends over 16 amino acids. CDR3 region: CASSSGGTERREKLFF.

The V call is TRBV3-1, the J call TRBJ2-3. CDR1 and CDR2 (germline): LGHDT, YNNKEL (reference sequence). This CDR3 contains 13 residues. The CDR3 sequence is CASSQARTDTQYF.

The gene calls are TRBV11-2 and TRBJ1-1. CDR3 length: 15 amino acids. Germline assignment: CDR1 SGHAT and CDR2 FQNNGV. The CDR3 loop reads CASSLDPSMNTEAFF.

The V call is TRBV7-2, the J call TRBJ2-5. This CDR3 spans 14 amino acids. Germline loops: CDR1 SGHTA, CDR2 FQGNSA. The CDR3 is CASSLAIGQETQYF.